The 18 T cell receptor beta chains given below trace back to one sample, sequenced in a study of long-term antiretroviral therapy in people with HIV. Run at survey level, the immunoSEQ assay was version v3.0. Clones were sequenced by immunoSEQ multiplex PCR, and TCRdb holds only the in-frame ones, with some missing. In the table there are under 30,000 clones, about 84% of which are singletons. Sequenced here: unsorted PBMCs, sampled 0.8 years before starting antiretroviral therapy. These TCRs come from a man aged 18 to 29 with HIV.

This clone was detected a few times. J is TRBJ2-1 and V is TRBV4-1; D is uncertain. The V gene's germline CDR1 is MGHRA and CDR2 YSYEKL. This CDR3 is built from 15 residues. Trimming removed 0 bases from V and 7 bases from J, with 13 bases in between. The DNA of the CDR3 is TGCGCCAGCAGCCAAGACGGGCCTAGGGTAAATGAGCAGTTCTTC. Amino acids: CASSQDGPRVNEQFF.

The chain combines TRBV10-3 with TRBJ2-7; the D gene is possibly TRBD2 (6 bases). This CDR3 contains 15 residues. The germline gives CDR1 ENHRY, CDR2 SYGVKD. Trimming stripped 3 bases from V and 6 bases from J, with 18 bases between. CDR3 in DNA: TGTGCCATCAGTGAATCAACGGGAGAAGCTGGCGAGCAGTACTTC. This encodes CAISESTGEAGEQYF.

The chain joins TRBV27 to TRBJ1-1, with a weak D call TRBD1 (5 bases). The CDR3 consists of 14 residues. Germline lookup yields CDR1 MNHEY and CDR2 SMNVEV (reference sequence). V was pared by 1 base and J by 4 bases, with 10 bases between. Here the CDR3 reads CASSLYAGGTEAFF. The DNA for the CDR3 is TGTGCCAGCAGTTTATACGCGGGGGGCACTGAAGCTTTCTTT.

This clone is medium-sized by share. The chain combines TRBV14 with TRBJ2-7; a weak D match, TRBD2 (7 bases). CDR3 size: 16 residues. V was trimmed by 1 base and J by 6 bases, leaving 19 bases between them. Looked up from germline, CDR1 is SGHDN and CDR2 is FVKESK. The CDR3 sequence: CASSQVLHGGGLEQYF. CDR3 bases: TGTGCCAGCAGCCAAGTTCTCCATGGGGGGGGGCTCGAGCAGTACTTC.

This clone appeared once. The gene calls are TRBV7-3 and TRBJ1-5; no clear D. CDR1 is SGHTA and CDR2 is FQGTGA in the germline V gene. Trimming removed 4 bases at V and 4 bases at J, with 5 bases between. The CDR3 runs to 12 residues. The CDR3 spells CASSSRNQPQHF. The CDR3, as DNA: TGTGCCAGCAGCTCAAGAAATCAGCCCCAGCATTTT.

CDR3 residues: CASSFSNTEAFF. In DNA form, the CDR3 reads TGTGCCAGCAGCTTCTCGAACACTGAAGCTTTCTTT. The chain has TRBV7-2 and TRBJ1-1; D is undetermined. Germline V gene lookup returns CDR1 SGHTA and CDR2 FQGNSA. V lost 3 bases and J 1 base, leaving 3 bases between the germline ends. This CDR3 region has 12 residues.

The chain has TRBV11-2 and TRBJ1-2, with TRBD1 as a possible D gene (6 bases). The CDR3 is made up of 13 amino acids. The V end lost 8 bases, the J end lost 6 bases, and 16 bases lay between the germline ends. Per the germline V gene, CDR1 is SGHAT and CDR2 is FQNNGV. The CDR3 spells CASLGWGRDGYTF. CDR3 DNA sequence: TGTGCCAGCCTGGGTTGGGGGCGGGATGGCTACACCTTC. Full variable domain (outside the CDR3, taken from reference TRBV11-2 and TRBJ1-2): EAGVAQSPRYKIIEKRQSVAFWCNPISGHATLYWYQQILGQGPKLLIQFQNNGVVDDSQLPKDRFSAERLKGVDSTLKIQPAKLEDSAVYLCASLGWGRDGYTFGSGTRLTVV.

The chain recombines TRBV5-1 with TRBJ2-3; TRBD2 matches 10 bases. Losses at the gene ends were 3 bases for V and 2 bases for J; bases not matched to a gene: 9. This CDR3 comprises 17 residues. The V gene's germline CDR1 is SGHRS and CDR2 YFSETQ. The CDR3 spells CASSSSSLAGATDTQYF. CDR3 coding DNA: TGCGCCAGCAGCTCCTCAAGTCTAGCGGGGGCCACAGATACGCAGTATTTT.

The rearrangement uses TRBV19 and TRBJ2-7; perhaps D is TRBD1 or TRBD2 (5 bases each). Per germline, CDR1 LNHDA and CDR2 SQIVND (reference sequence). CDR3 length: 14 residues. Trimming took 5 bases from V and 6 from J, leaving 17 bases between them. In DNA form, the CDR3 reads TGTGCCAGTAGTCCGGGGCGCTACCCCCCCGAGCAGTACTTC. Translation gives CASSPGRYPPEQYF.

In DNA, the CDR3 is TGTGCCAGCAGCCCAGGACACAGGGGATATGGCTACACCTTC. Encoded protein: CASSPGHRGYGYTF. The V call is TRBV7-2, the J call TRBJ1-2; the match to TRBD1 covers 7 bases. CDR1 is SGHTA, CDR2 FQGNSA, per germline. The V gene end was trimmed by 5 bases and the J gene end by 5 bases; junction bases not matched to a gene: 8. The CDR3 runs to 14 residues.

The table lists this clone with a count of one. The chain employs TRBV30 and TRBJ1-4; TRBD1 is a possible D gene (5 bases). The germline V gene encodes CDR1 GTSNPN and CDR2 SVGIG (reference sequence). CDR3 length: 14 amino acids. V lost 1 base to trimming and J lost 3 bases, with 9 bases between them. In DNA, the CDR3 is TGTGCCTGGAGTGGCGGGACGGCTAATGAAAAACTGTTTTTT. As protein: CAWSGGTANEKLFF.

This clone was recorded a few times. The V and J genes are TRBV5-6 and TRBJ2-1; D unclear. This CDR3 is 12 amino acids long. V lost 1 base to trimming and J lost 8 bases, with 7 bases between them. Germline CDR1 reads SGHDT; CDR2 reads YYEEEE. Here the CDR3 DNA reads TGTGCCAGCAGCTTGCAACCCCATGAGCAGTTCTTC. It codes for CASSLQPHEQFF.

J is TRBJ1-2 and V is TRBV28, with 7 bases lining up with TRBD1. The germline V gene encodes CDR1 MDHEN and CDR2 SYDVKM. The CDR3 consists of 15 residues. Trimming cost V 6 bases and J 2 bases; bases outside gene matches: 9. The CDR3 region is CASSGRDSLNYGYTF. The CDR3 coding sequence is TGTGCCAGCAGCGGGAGGGACAGCTTGAACTATGGCTACACCTTC.

The chain recombines TRBV7-8 with TRBJ2-1, with D uncertain. CDR3 size: 10 residues. From germline, CDR1 is SGHVS and CDR2 FQNEAQ. V lost 5 bases, J lost 7 bases, and 3 bases lay in between. The CDR3 nucleotides are TGTGCCAGCAGCGAGAATGAGCAGTTCTTC. Translating gives CASSENEQFF. Looking up the rest from reference TRBV7-8 and TRBJ2-1 gives the full variable domain: GAGVSQSPRYKVAKRGQDVALRCDPISGHVSLFWYQQALGQGPEFLTYFQNEAQLDKSGLPSDRFFAERPEGSVSTLKIQRTQQEDSAVYLCASSENEQFFGPGTRLTVL.

This chain joins TRBV7-9 and TRBJ2-5; D is uncertain. In germline, CDR1 is SEHNR, CDR2 FQNEAQ (reference sequence). The CDR3 runs 16 residues. Trimming cost V 1 base and J 0 bases, with 12 bases left between them. The CDR3 loop is CASSLGRVQYQETQYF. CDR3 nucleotides: TGTGCCAGCAGCTTAGGCCGGGTGCAGTACCAAGAGACCCAGTACTTC. Full variable domain (rest looked up from reference TRBV7-9 and TRBJ2-5): DTGVSQNPRHKITKRGQNVTFRCDPISEHNRLYWYRQTLGQGPEFLTYFQNEAQLEKSRLLSDRFSAERPKGSFSTLEIQRTEQGDSAMYLCASSLGRVQYQETQYFGPGTRLLVL.

Here the CDR3 reads CAIESGQGHAFF. CDR3 sequence (DNA): TGTGCCATAGAAAGCGGACAGGGTCACGCTTTCTTT. The chain couples TRBV10-3 to TRBJ1-1; 8 bases agree with TRBD1. This CDR3 region has 12 residues. Trimming cost V 9 bases and J 11 bases; bases outside gene matches: 11. CDR1 ENHRY and CDR2 SYGVKD come from the germline V gene.

J is TRBJ2-7 and V is TRBV28, with D perhaps assigned TRBD1 or TRBD2 (6 bases each). The CDR3 consists of 16 residues. V lost 5 bases, J lost 4 bases, and 21 bases lay in between. Germline V CDR1 and CDR2: MDHEN, SYDVKM. In nucleotides, the CDR3 is TGTGCCAGCAGTCAGATGGGGACCGGGGGCTTGTACGAGCAGTACTTC. Translation gives CASSQMGTGGLYEQYF.

This chain uses TRBV11-1 with TRBJ2-7; possibly TRBD1 for D (5 bases). Trimming pared 3 bases from V and 0 bases from J, leaving 12 bases between. This CDR3 spans 15 amino acids. Germline CDR1 is SGHAT and CDR2 is FQDESV (reference sequence). The CDR3 loop reads CASSFARQSSYEQYF. CDR3 bases: TGTGCCAGCAGCTTTGCTAGACAGAGCTCCTACGAGCAGTACTTC.